This paragraph covers one T cell receptor beta chain sequence. This sample stems from a study of memory CD4+ T cells and cytomegalovirus serostatus. Libraries were prepared by immunoSEQ multiplex PCR; TCRdb keeps only in-frame clonotypes and omits some of them. The table lists about 46,000 clones, roughly 80% of them singletons. The sort gate was single viable CD3+CD4+CD8-CD45RO+ cells for memory CD4+ T cells. Germline V gene lookup returns CDR1 MNHEY and CDR2 SVGAGI. The V end was cut by 2 bases, the J end by 1 base, with 14 bases between. This CDR3 contains 16 residues. This rearrangement joins TRBV6-5 to TRBJ1-1; tentatively, D is TRBD1 (5 bases). Material for sequencing was memory CD4+ T cells from blood. The sequence came from an adult in good health and CMV-seronegative. The CDR3 region has the DNA TGTGCCAGCAGTTACGGCCGACAGATTAAGAACACTGAAGCTTTCTTT. Encoded protein: CASSYGRQIKNTEAFF.